The clone carrying this TCR beta chain occurred once. Its target is not known. Trimming cost V 1 base and J 5 bases, with 21 bases left between them. CDR1 is MNHEY and CDR2 is SMNVEV in the germline V gene (reference sequence). The CDR3 is made up of 18 amino acids. The sample belongs to a study of cytomegalovirus exposure and HLA in healthy donors. Study conclusions and caveats: The CMV antigen specificity of a few CMV-associated chains was confirmed through in vitro analysis. Rare sequences made up most TCRs, while some public TCRs were found in many donors.

This table comes from immunoSEQ multiplex PCR, and its TCRdb copy is limited to in-frame clones, with some not included. The data contain tens of thousands of clones, roughly 94% of them seen just once; the ten biggest clones take up under 2%. The V gene is TRBV27, the J gene TRBJ2-1; possibly TRBD1 for D (6 bases). Sequencing was done on a sample of PBMCs. The receptor was derived from a man aged 18 to 35 in good health and CMV-seropositive. DNA for the CDR3: TGTGCCAGCAGTTTATGGGGGCCTGGAGCTATTCAGAACAATGAGCAGTTCTTC. Its protein product is CASSLWGPGAIQNNEQFF.